These 5 T cell receptor beta chains originate from one sample sequenced in a study of CD8 T cells in Susac syndrome. When the RNA was reverse transcribed, random hexamers were used with an input of roughly 0.45 to 1 ug. TCRdb reprocessed the immunoSEQ multiplex PCR reads via MiXCR and lists one record per CDR3 protein. In the table there are tens of thousands of distinct CDR3 sequences, roughly 90% of which are singletons. The sequenced sample consisted of CD8+ T cells from PBMCs. The receptor set was obtained from a human donor with multiple sclerosis.

The rearrangement links TRBV13 to TRBJ2-7; perhaps TRBD2 as D (7 bases). CDR1 and CDR2 from the germline V gene are PRHDT and FYEKMQ (reference sequence). V was cut by 5 bases and J by 5 bases, with 22 bases left in between. The CDR3 has 16 residues. CDR3 in DNA: TGTGCCAGCAGCCGAGGGGGGGCTCGACCAGGGGACGAGCAGTACTTC. This codes for CASSRGGARPGDEQYF.

The chain combines TRBV5-4 with TRBJ1-4; TRBD1 is a possible D gene (6 bases). Between the trimmed V and J ends, which lost 4 bases and 8 bases, there was a span of 15 bases. From germline, CDR1 is SGHNT and CDR2 YYREEE (reference sequence). The CDR3 spans 14 residues. CDR3 protein: CASSLRGLGEKLFF. CDR3 nucleotide sequence: TGTGCCAGCAGCCTACGGGGGCTAGGGGAAAAACTGTTTTTT.

This sequence joins TRBV27 and TRBJ2-7; 7 positions agree with TRBD1. V was pared by 4 bases and J by 4 bases, with 4 bases of the junction left unmatched. The CDR3 spans 13 residues. CDR1 MNHEY and CDR2 SMNVEV come from the germline V gene (reference sequence). CDR3 nucleotides: TGTGCCAGCAGTTCAGGGGGTTGGTACGAGCAGTACTTC. It yields the protein CASSSGGWYEQYF.

This chain uses TRBV11-2 with TRBJ2-1; 7 bases agree with TRBD2. J was trimmed by 2 bases and V by 2 bases; bases with no gene match: 6. CDR3 length: 16 amino acids. Germline V gene sequence: CDR1 SGHAT, CDR2 FQNNGV. The DNA for the CDR3 is TGTGCCAGCAGCTTATCAGCTAGCGGTACCTACAATGAGCAGTTCTTC. Protein: CASSLSASGTYNEQFF.

This chain connects TRBV19 to TRBJ2-1; D uncertain. CDR1 is LNHDA and CDR2 is SQIVND in the germline V gene (reference sequence). The CDR3 loop spans 15 amino acids. The V end lost 4 bases, the J end lost 7 bases, and 17 bases lay between the germline ends. CDR3 loop: CASSTATRTPNEQFF. The DNA for the CDR3 is TGTGCCAGTAGTACCGCGACTCGGACGCCGAATGAGCAGTTCTTC.